Each of the 11 T cell receptor beta chains below was sequenced from the same sample in a study of graft-versus-host responses after intestinal transplantation. Libraries were prepared by immunoSEQ multiplex PCR; TCRdb keeps only in-frame clonotypes and omits some of them. This table holds some 140,000 clones, 80% to 95% found once. Their cognate antigens are unknown. Sequenced material: unstimulated CD4+ T cells sorted from spleen or lymph node cells, taken before intestinal transplant. The receptor set was obtained from a human donor who received an intestinal transplant.

CDR3 in amino acids: CASSLGWVVGVYEQYF. The CDR3 nucleotides read TGTGCCAGCAGCTTAGGGTGGGTTGTGGGGGTTTACGAGCAGTACTTC. V is TRBV7-2 and J is TRBJ2-5; TRBD1 or TRBD2 may be the D gene (5 bases each). The DNA end is more similar to TRBJ2-7, so the J call may be wrong. Germline CDR1 SGHTA, CDR2 FQGNSA. This CDR3 has 16 residues.

The rearrangement uses TRBV27 and TRBJ2-1, with 9 bases that match TRBD2. The V and J ends lost 1 base and 5 bases, in that order; junction bases with no gene match: 6. Germline lookup yields CDR1 MNHEY and CDR2 SMNVEV (reference sequence). This CDR3 contains 16 residues. CDR3 nucleotides: TGTGCCAGCAGTTTATTCGGGGCTAGCGGGGACAATGAGCAGTTCTTC. It encodes CASSLFGASGDNEQFF.

This chain joins TRBV7-9 and TRBJ1-4; D gene uncertain. Trimming left V 0 bases short and J 7 bases short, with 6 bases between. From germline, CDR1 is SEHNR and CDR2 FQNEAQ (reference sequence). The CDR3 length is 13 residues. The CDR3 protein is CASSLASGEKLFF. Here the CDR3 DNA reads TGTGCCAGCAGCTTAGCGTCGGGTGAAAAACTGTTTTTT.

This rearrangement joins TRBV11-3 to TRBJ2-4, with 7 bases matching TRBD1. CDR3 length: 14 amino acids. Per germline, CDR1 SGHNT and CDR2 YENEEA. V gave up 5 bases and J gave up 8 bases; unmatched junction bases: 9. Written as DNA, the CDR3 is TGTGCCAGCAGCCCAGGGGGAACGTCGGACATTCAGTACTTC. Its protein is CASSPGGTSDIQYF. Together with reference TRBV11-3 and TRBJ2-4, the CDR3 gives the full variable domain: EAGVVQSPRYKIIEKKQPVAFWCNPISGHNTLYWYLQNLGQGPELLIRYENEEAVDDSQLPKDRFSAERLKGVDSTLKIQPAELGDSAVYLCASSPGGTSDIQYFGAGTRLSVL.

The count of this clone is one. This chain links TRBV10-3 with TRBJ1-1; tentatively, D is TRBD1 (5 bases). V shed 6 bases and J shed 5 bases, with 16 bases lying between them. The CDR3 contains 14 residues. From germline, CDR1 is ENHRY and CDR2 SYGVKD. The CDR3 loop reads CAIRDTPQGTEAFF. CDR3 nucleotide sequence: TGTGCCATCAGGGACACTCCTCAAGGGACTGAAGCTTTCTTT.

This chain joins TRBV15 and TRBJ1-4, with D hard to call. Trimming pared 0 bases from V and 8 bases from J, leaving 10 bases between. The germline V gene encodes CDR1 LNHNV and CDR2 YYDKDF (reference sequence). CDR3 size: 14 residues. CDR3 amino acids: CATSRDILGEKLFF. CDR3 DNA: TGTGCCACCAGCAGAGATATCTTAGGAGAAAAACTGTTTTTT.

The V gene is TRBV18, the J gene TRBJ1-1; D is unresolved. This CDR3 has 15 amino acids. Trimming removed 3 bases from V and 1 base from J, with 12 bases in between. Germline lookup yields CDR1 KGHSH and CDR2 LQKENI. CDR3 DNA sequence: TGTGCCAGCTCACCTATGGGAGGGCCGAACACTGAAGCTTTCTTT. This gives the protein CASSPMGGPNTEAFF. The variable domain in full, completed from reference TRBV18 and TRBJ1-1, reads NAGVMQNPRHLVRRRGQEARLRCSPMKGHSHVYWYRQLPEEGLKFMVYLQKENIIDESGMPKERFSAEFPKEGPSILRIQQVVRGDSAAYFCASSPMGGPNTEAFFGQGTRLTVV.

A single count supports this clone. The rearrangement uses TRBV6-5 and TRBJ1-2, with 10 bases identical to TRBD1. Germline CDR1 and CDR2: MNHEY and SVGAGI. The ends lost 6 bases at V and 5 bases at J; junction bases unmatched: 6. The CDR3 extends over 14 amino acids. This CDR3 reads CASSRQGAGYGYTF. For the CDR3, the DNA is TGTGCCAGCAGCCGACAGGGGGCCGGATATGGCTACACCTTC.

In its sample, this clone was seen once. This chain links TRBV7-3 with TRBJ2-5; D may be TRBD1 (6 bases). Germline V gene sequence: CDR1 SGHTA, CDR2 FQGTGA. The CDR3 consists of 13 residues. V lost 6 bases to trimming and J lost 7 bases, with 15 bases between them. The CDR3 protein is CASSLQGQLTQYF. The CDR3 nucleotides are TGTGCCAGCAGTCTCCAGGGACAACTGACCCAGTACTTC. Using reference TRBV7-3 and TRBJ2-5 for the parts outside the CDR3, the full variable domain is GAGVSQTPSNKVTEKGKYVELRCDPISGHTALYWYRQSLGQGPEFLIYFQGTGAADDSGLPNDRFFAVRPEGSVSTLKIQRTERGDSAVYLCASSLQGQLTQYFGPGTRLLVL.

The chain employs TRBV5-4 and TRBJ2-7, with TRBD2 matching over 10 bases. The CDR3 has 17 amino acids. Germline V gene lookup returns CDR1 SGHNT and CDR2 YYREEE (reference sequence). The trim removed 0 bases at V and 6 bases at J, leaving 12 bases unmatched. The CDR3 DNA follows: TGTGCCAGCAGCTTGGACGGGCTAGCGGGAGAGGTTGGCGAGCAGTACTTC. This translates into CASSLDGLAGEVGEQYF.

The rearrangement links TRBV28 to TRBJ2-1; unclear D gene. This CDR3 contains 11 residues. V was clipped by 5 bases and J by 10 bases, with 9 bases between them. Per germline, CDR1 MDHEN and CDR2 SYDVKM. The CDR3: CASSPLGEQFF. As DNA, the CDR3 is TGTGCCAGCAGTCCCCTAGGAGAGCAGTTCTTC.